Shown below are 4 T cell receptor beta chains from a single sample sequenced in a study of cytomegalovirus exposure and HLA in healthy donors. PCR used 60 Vbeta primers and 13 Jbeta primers. The table came from immunoSEQ multiplex PCR; TCRdb's copy has only in-frame clones and leaves some out. The sample includes some 40,000 clones, 60% to 70% of them seen just once. The specimen was PBMCs. These receptors were collected from a man aged 35 to 55 in good health and CMV-seronegative.

The chain employs TRBV7-9 and TRBJ2-7, with 7 bases matching TRBD2. The CDR3 contains 13 residues. J lost 6 bases, V lost 5 bases, and 7 bases had no gene match. Germline V lookup: CDR1 SEHNR, CDR2 FQNEAQ (reference sequence). CDR3 nucleotide sequence: TGTGCCAGCAGCCCCGACTCGGGGGGCGAGCAGTACTTC. Translated: CASSPDSGGEQYF.

The V gene is TRBV6-1, the J gene TRBJ2-1, with D perhaps TRBD2 (5 bases). The V gene's germline CDR1 is MNHNS and CDR2 SASEGT. The CDR3 is 14 amino acids. With 2 bases removed from V and 4 bases from J, the gap between germline ends came to 9 bases. The CDR3 DNA sequence: TGTGCCAGCAGTGAAACAACGGGATACAATGAGCAGTTCTTC. Translated: CASSETTGYNEQFF.

The chain combines TRBV7-2 with TRBJ1-2, with 8 positions matching TRBD1. Germline assignment: CDR1 SGHTA and CDR2 FQGNSA. The ends lost 5 bases at V and 8 bases at J; junction bases unmatched: 7. The length of the CDR3 is 13 residues. The CDR3 protein is CASSTQGAQGYTF. CDR3 coding DNA: TGTGCCAGCAGCACCCAGGGGGCGCAGGGCTACACCTTC.

The chain joins TRBV7-6 to TRBJ2-2; 8 nucleotides line up with TRBD1. Per the germline V gene, CDR1 is SGHVS and CDR2 is FNYEAQ. V was clipped by 5 bases and J by 6 bases; unmatched bases: 8. CDR3 length equals 15 residues. This chain's CDR3 is CASSGGQGIPGELFF. The CDR3 region has the DNA TGTGCCAGCAGCGGTGGACAGGGAATCCCCGGGGAGCTGTTTTTT. The full variable domain, rest sourced from reference TRBV7-6 and TRBJ2-2, is GAGVSQSPRYKVTKRGQDVALRCDPISGHVSLYWYRQALGQGPEFLTYFNYEAQQDKSGLPNDRFSAERPEGSISTLTIQRTEQRDSAMYRCASSGGQGIPGELFFGEGSRLTVL.